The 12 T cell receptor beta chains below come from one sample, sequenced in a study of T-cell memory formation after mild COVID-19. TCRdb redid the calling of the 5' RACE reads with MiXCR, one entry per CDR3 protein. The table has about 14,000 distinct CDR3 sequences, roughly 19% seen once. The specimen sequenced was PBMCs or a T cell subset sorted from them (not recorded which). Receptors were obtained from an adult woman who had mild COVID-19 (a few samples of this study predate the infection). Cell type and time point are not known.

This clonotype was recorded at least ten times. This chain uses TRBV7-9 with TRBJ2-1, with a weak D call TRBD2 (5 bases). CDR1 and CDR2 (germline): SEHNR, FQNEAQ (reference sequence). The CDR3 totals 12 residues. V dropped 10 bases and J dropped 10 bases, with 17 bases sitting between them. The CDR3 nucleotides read TGTGCCACTACACCAGGAGGTTCGGAGCAGTTCTTC. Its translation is CATTPGGSEQFF.

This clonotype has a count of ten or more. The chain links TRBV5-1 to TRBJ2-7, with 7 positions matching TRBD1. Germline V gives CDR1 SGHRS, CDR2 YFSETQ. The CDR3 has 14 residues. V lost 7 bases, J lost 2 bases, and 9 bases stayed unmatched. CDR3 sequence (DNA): TGCGCCAGCCGCTGGACAGGAGGCCCCTACGAGCAGTACTTC. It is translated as CASRWTGGPYEQYF. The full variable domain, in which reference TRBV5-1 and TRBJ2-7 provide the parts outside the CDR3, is KAGVTQTPRYLIKTRGQQVTLSCSPISGHRSVSWYQQTPGQGLQFLFEYFSETQRNKGNFPGRFSGRQFSNSRSEMNVSTLELGDSALYLCASRWTGGPYEQYFGPGTRLTVT.

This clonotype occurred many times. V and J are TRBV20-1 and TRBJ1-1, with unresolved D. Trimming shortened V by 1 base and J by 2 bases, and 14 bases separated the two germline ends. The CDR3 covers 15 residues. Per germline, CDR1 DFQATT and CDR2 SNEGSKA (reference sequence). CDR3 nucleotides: TGCAGTGCTAGAGTTAGCCGGCCCCGAAACACTGAAGCTTTCTTT. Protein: CSARVSRPRNTEAFF.

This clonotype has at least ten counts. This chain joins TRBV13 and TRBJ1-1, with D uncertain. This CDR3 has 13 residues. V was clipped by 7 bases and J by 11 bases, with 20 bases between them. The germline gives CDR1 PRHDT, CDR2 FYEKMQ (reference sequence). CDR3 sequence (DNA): TGTGCCAGCACCCTCGGAGAGACTAGGGCCGCTTTCTTT. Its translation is CASTLGETRAAFF.

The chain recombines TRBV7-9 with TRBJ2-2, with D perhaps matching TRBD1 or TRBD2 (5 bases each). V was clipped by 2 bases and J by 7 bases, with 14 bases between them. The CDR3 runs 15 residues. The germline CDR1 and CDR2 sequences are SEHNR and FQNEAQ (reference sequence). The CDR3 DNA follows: TGTGCCAGCAGCTTAAGACAGACAGAGGGCGGGGAGCTGTTTTTT. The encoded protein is CASSLRQTEGGELFF.

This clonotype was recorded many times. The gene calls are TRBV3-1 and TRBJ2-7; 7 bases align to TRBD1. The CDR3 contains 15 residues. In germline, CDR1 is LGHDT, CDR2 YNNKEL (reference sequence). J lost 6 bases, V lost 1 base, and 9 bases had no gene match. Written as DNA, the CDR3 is TGTGCCAGCAGCCAAGCGAACAGGGGTTCAGCCGAGCAGTACTTC. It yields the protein CASSQANRGSAEQYF.

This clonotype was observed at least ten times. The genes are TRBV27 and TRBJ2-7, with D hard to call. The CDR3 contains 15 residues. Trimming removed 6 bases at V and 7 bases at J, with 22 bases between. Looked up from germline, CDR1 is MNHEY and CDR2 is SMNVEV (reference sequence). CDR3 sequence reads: CASRPMDGSVREQYF. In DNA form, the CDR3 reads TGTGCCAGCAGGCCTATGGACGGATCCGTTCGAGAGCAGTACTTC.

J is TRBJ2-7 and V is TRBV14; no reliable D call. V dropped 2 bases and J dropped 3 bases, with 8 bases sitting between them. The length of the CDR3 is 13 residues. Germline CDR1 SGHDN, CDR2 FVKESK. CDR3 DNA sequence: TGTGCCAGCAGCCAACTAGGTTACTACGAGCAGTACTTC. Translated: CASSQLGYYEQYF.

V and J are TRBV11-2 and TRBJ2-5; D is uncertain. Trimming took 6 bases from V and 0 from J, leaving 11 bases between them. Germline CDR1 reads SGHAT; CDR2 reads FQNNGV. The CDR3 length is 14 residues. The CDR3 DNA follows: TGTGCCAGCAGTTTCATCCGGGACCAAGAGACCCAGTACTTC. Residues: CASSFIRDQETQYF.

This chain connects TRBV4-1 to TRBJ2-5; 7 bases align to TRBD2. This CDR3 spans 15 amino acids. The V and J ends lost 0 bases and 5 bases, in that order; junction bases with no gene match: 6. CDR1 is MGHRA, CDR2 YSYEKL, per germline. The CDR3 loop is CASSQEGGSGETQYF. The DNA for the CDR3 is TGCGCCAGCAGCCAAGAGGGGGGGAGTGGCGAGACCCAGTACTTC.

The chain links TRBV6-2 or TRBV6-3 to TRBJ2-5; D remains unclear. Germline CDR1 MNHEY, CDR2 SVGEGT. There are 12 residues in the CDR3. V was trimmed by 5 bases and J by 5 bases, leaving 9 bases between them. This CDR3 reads CASSPTDETQYF. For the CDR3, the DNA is TGTGCCAGCAGTCCAACGGATGAGACCCAGTACTTC.

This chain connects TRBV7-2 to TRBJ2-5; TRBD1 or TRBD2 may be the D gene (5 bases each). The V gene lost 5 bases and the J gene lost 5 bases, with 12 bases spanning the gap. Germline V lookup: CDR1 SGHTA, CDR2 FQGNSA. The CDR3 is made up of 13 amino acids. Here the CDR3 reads CASSLRDGETQYF. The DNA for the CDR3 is TGTGCCAGCAGCCTCCGGGACGGGGAGACCCAGTACTTC. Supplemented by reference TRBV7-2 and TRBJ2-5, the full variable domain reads GAGVSQSPSNKVTEKGKDVELRCDPISGHTALYWYRQSLGQGLEFLIYFQGNSAPDKSGLPSDRFSAERTGGSVSTLTIQRTQQEDSAVYLCASSLRDGETQYFGPGTRLLVL.